This T cell receptor beta chain was retrieved from a study of shared clonotypes between healthy human individuals. The CDR3 consists of 12 residues. Trimming left V 5 bases short and J 7 bases short, with 11 bases between. Germline loops: CDR1 MNHEY, CDR2 SVGAGI. TCRdb's table, derived via immunoSEQ multiplex PCR, lists solely in-frame clones and lacks some. Counted here are roughly 2.5 million clones, roughly nine tenths occurring once; the ten biggest clones make up around 0.14%. The chain combines TRBV6-5 with TRBJ1-1; tentatively, D is TRBD1 (5 bases). The sample taken for sequencing was naive CD4+ T cells sorted from blood. Subset meaning: CD45RA+ positively selected. This TCR came from a man aged 18 to 29 in good health. The CDR3 coding sequence is TGTGCCAGCAGTCGAGTGAGGGGTGAAGCTTTCTTT. Translating gives CASSRVRGEAFF.